This entry lists 15 T cell receptor beta chains sequenced from one sample in a study of blood T cell repertoires in COVID-19. TCRdb's table, derived via immunoSEQ multiplex PCR, lists solely in-frame clones and lacks some. The sample has under 250,000 clones; 75% to 90% are singletons. Sequencing input: PBMCs or T cells enriched from blood (not recorded which). Source of these receptors: a woman between 40 and 55 years old who had been exposed to COVID-19.

The V and J genes are TRBV7-9 and TRBJ1-1, with no clear D. The germline CDR1 and CDR2 sequences are SEHNR and FQNEAQ (reference sequence). V lost 3 bases, J lost 1 base, and 15 bases lay in between. CDR3 length: 16 amino acids. The CDR3 reads CASSFMEGMANTEAFF. The CDR3 DNA reads as TGTGCCAGCAGCTTCATGGAGGGTATGGCGAACACTGAAGCTTTCTTT.

The V gene is TRBV12-3 or TRBV12-4, the J gene TRBJ2-4; 7 nucleotides align to TRBD2. The CDR3 loop spans 13 amino acids. Trimming took 1 base from V and 8 from J; bases not matched to a gene: 2. CDR3 coding DNA: TGTGCCAGCAGTTTAGGCCTAGCGGACATTCAGTACTTC. Protein sequence: CASSLGLADIQYF.

The rearrangement links TRBV7-3 to TRBJ2-1; tentative D call: TRBD2 (5 bases). Germline CDR1 is SGHTA and CDR2 is FQGTGA. The CDR3 has 13 residues. Trimming took 3 bases from V and 10 from J, leaving 13 bases between them. The CDR3 DNA follows: TGTGCCAGCAGCTTTGCGGGTTCCCAGGAGCAGTTCTTC. Amino acid sequence: CASSFAGSQEQFF.

The V and J genes are TRBV30 and TRBJ1-3; TRBD1 is a possible D gene (6 bases). The V end lost 1 base, the J end lost 2 bases, and 15 bases lay between the germline ends. This CDR3 is built from 16 residues. Germline-derived CDR1 and CDR2 are GTSNPN and SVGIG (reference sequence). In nucleotides, the CDR3 is TGTGCCTGGAGTGCGAGCCAAAGGACAGCTGGAAACACCATATATTTT. It translates to CAWSASQRTAGNTIYF.

In this sample, this clone turned up a few times. The rearrangement joins TRBV10-2 to TRBJ1-2, with a possible D match to TRBD1 (5 bases). This CDR3 spans 13 amino acids. Germline-derived CDR1 and CDR2 are WSHSY and SAAADI. V lost 2 bases and J lost 8, with 12 bases in between. CDR3 DNA sequence: TGCGCCAGCAGTGAGAGGTCCGGGGGAGGCTACACCTTC. Encoded protein: CASSERSGGGYTF.

Concerning this clone: The junction differs from germline at one of its ends, possibly a read error. The CDR3 DNA sequence: TGTGCCAGCAGCTCGGGACAGACCAACTATGGCTGCACCTTC. Translation: CASSSGQTNYGCTF. This chain connects TRBV7-9 to TRBJ1-2; 7 bases are shared with TRBD1. Germline loops: CDR1 SEHNR, CDR2 FQNEAQ (reference sequence). CDR3 length: 14 residues.

This sequence joins TRBV5-6 and TRBJ1-5; no reliable D call. The CDR3 loop spans 13 amino acids. Per germline, CDR1 SGHDT and CDR2 YYEEEE. Trimming removed 2 bases at V and 7 bases at J, with 10 bases between. The chain's CDR3 is CASSLRGNQPQHF. The CDR3 nucleotides are TGTGCCAGCAGCTTACGGGGTAACCAGCCCCAGCATTTT.

The chain employs TRBV9 and TRBJ2-5, with 15 bases matching TRBD2. V trimming: 2 bases; J trimming: 5 bases; junction bases outside the gene matches: 4. CDR1 is SGDLS, CDR2 YYNGEE, per germline. The CDR3 runs to 16 residues. The CDR3 DNA reads TGTGCCAGCAGCGTGGGACTAGCGGGAGGTTCGGAGACCCAGTACTTC. Its protein product is CASSVGLAGGSETQYF.

The chain combines TRBV10-3 with TRBJ2-3, with 8 nucleotides matching TRBD1. The CDR3 is 18 residues long. CDR1 is ENHRY and CDR2 is SYGVKD in the germline V gene. V dropped 5 bases and J dropped 2; count of bases not matched to a gene: 15. The CDR3 DNA sequence: TGTGCCATCAGTCCAGTCCCACAGGGGGGCCCCCTCACAGATACGCAGTATTTT. It specifies CAISPVPQGGPLTDTQYF.

This CDR3 is CASSPGGSTYEQYF. The CDR3 DNA reads TGTGCCAGCTCTCCAGGGGGGAGCACTTACGAGCAGTACTTC. J is TRBJ2-7 and V is TRBV28; possible D gene TRBD1, 7 bases. Trimming stripped 8 bases from V and 4 bases from J, with 18 bases between. Germline V gene lookup returns CDR1 MDHEN and CDR2 SYDVKM. This CDR3 is 14 amino acids long.

V and J are TRBV11-2 and TRBJ2-7; D is perhaps TRBD2 (6 bases). V was trimmed by 5 bases and J by 2 bases, leaving 19 bases between them. Germline loops: CDR1 SGHAT, CDR2 FQNNGV. The CDR3 sequence is 16 residues long. CDR3 loop: CASSVTVPGETYEQYF. The CDR3 bases are TGTGCCAGCAGCGTGACGGTCCCGGGGGAAACCTACGAGCAGTACTTC. The whole variable domain, filled in from reference TRBV11-2 and TRBJ2-7, reads EAGVAQSPRYKIIEKRQSVAFWCNPISGHATLYWYQQILGQGPKLLIQFQNNGVVDDSQLPKDRFSAERLKGVDSTLKIQPAKLEDSAVYLCASSVTVPGETYEQYFGPGTRLTVT.

The gene calls are TRBV6-5 and TRBJ1-6; D gene uncertain. CDR1 MNHEY and CDR2 SVGAGI come from the germline V gene. The V end was cut by 8 bases, the J end by 12 bases, with 20 bases between. This CDR3 is built from 14 residues. CDR3 coding DNA: TGTGCCAGCGAGAGTCGGGGTGTTCGAGAACCCCTCCACTTT. Amino acids: CASESRGVREPLHF.

This rearrangement joins TRBV2 to TRBJ1-6; D gene ambiguous. Trimming took 7 bases from V and 7 from J, leaving 11 bases between them. The CDR3 is 13 amino acids. CDR1 SNHLY and CDR2 FYNNEI come from the germline V gene. The CDR3 protein is CASNGYENSPLHF. CDR3 in DNA: TGTGCCAGCAATGGTTATGAGAATTCACCCCTCCACTTT.

The gene calls are TRBV27 and TRBJ1-6, with D uncertain. With 5 bases removed from V and 7 bases from J, the gap between germline ends came to 12 bases. The V gene's germline CDR1 is MNHEY and CDR2 SMNVEV (reference sequence). The CDR3 covers 14 residues. CDR3 protein: CASSPIRENSPLHF. In DNA form, the CDR3 reads TGTGCCAGCAGTCCGATCCGGGAAAATTCACCCCTCCACTTT.

This chain connects TRBV7-3 to TRBJ1-1, with D possibly TRBD1 on 5 matching bases. CDR1 SGHTA and CDR2 FQGTGA come from the germline V gene. Trimming stripped 5 bases from V and 5 bases from J, with 15 bases between. The CDR3 spans 14 residues. Here the CDR3 DNA reads TGTGCCAGCAGCCCGACTCTGGGGGGTACTGAAGCTTTCTTT. This encodes CASSPTLGGTEAFF.